This T cell receptor beta chain was found in a study of radiotherapy plus CTLA-4 blockade in lung cancer. About the research overall: Among enrolled patients, 15% to 20% responded and about 30% achieved disease control.

Profiling relied on immunoSEQ multiplex PCR, and the TCRdb table lists in-frame clones only, not all of them. Found here are over 85,000 clones, around 83% of them singletons; the top ten hold roughly 23%. Germline lookup yields CDR1 MGHDK and CDR2 SYGVNS. Trimming took off 10 bases at V and 4 bases at J, with 16 bases between the two ends. This CDR3 has 13 amino acids. For this clone: Antigen specificity is unknown.

General study results and limits: Tumor-origin TCR clones grew in blood after radiotherapy plus ipilimumab. Increased serum interferon-beta after radiation also reportedly predicted response strongly.

The chain combines TRBV25-1 with TRBJ2-5; D tentatively reads TRBD1 or TRBD2 (6 bases each). The origin of this receptor is a human donor with non-small cell lung cancer that progressed on radiotherapy plus ipilimumab. The material sequenced was peripheral blood, taken from a patient treated with radiotherapy plus ipilimumab. The CDR3 loop reads CATAQGGVETQYF. In DNA, the CDR3 is TGTGCCACCGCACAGGGAGGAGTAGAGACCCAGTACTTC.